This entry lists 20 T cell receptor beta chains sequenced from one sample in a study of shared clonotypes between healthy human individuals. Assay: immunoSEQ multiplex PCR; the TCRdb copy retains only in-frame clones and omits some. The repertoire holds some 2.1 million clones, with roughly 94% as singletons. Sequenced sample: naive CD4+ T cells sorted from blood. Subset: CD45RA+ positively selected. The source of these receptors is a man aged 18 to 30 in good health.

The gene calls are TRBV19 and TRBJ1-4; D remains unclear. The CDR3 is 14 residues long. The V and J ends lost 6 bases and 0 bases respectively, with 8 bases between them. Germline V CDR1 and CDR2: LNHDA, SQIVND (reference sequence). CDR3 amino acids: CASRPEATNEKLFF. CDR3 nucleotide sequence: TGTGCCAGTAGGCCGGAAGCAACTAATGAAAAACTGTTTTTT.

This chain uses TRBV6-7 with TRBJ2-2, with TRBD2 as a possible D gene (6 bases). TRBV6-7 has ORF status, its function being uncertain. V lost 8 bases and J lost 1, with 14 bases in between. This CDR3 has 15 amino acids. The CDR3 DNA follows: TGTGCCAGCCGGGGGACCGGGGTGAACACCGGGGAGCTGTTTTTT. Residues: CASRGTGVNTGELFF.

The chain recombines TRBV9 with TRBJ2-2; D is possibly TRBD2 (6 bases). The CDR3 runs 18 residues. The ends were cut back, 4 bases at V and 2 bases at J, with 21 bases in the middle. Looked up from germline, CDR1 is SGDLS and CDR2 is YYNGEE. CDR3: CASSLRRDRVGNTGELFF. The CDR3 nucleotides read TGTGCCAGCAGCTTGAGGCGGGATCGTGTGGGAAACACCGGGGAGCTGTTTTTT. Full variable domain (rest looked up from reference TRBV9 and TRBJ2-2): DSGVTQTPKHLITATGQRVTLRCSPRSGDLSVYWYQQSLDQGLQFLIQYYNGEERAKGNILERFSAQQFPDLHSELNLSSLELGDSALYFCASSLRRDRVGNTGELFFGEGSRLTVL.

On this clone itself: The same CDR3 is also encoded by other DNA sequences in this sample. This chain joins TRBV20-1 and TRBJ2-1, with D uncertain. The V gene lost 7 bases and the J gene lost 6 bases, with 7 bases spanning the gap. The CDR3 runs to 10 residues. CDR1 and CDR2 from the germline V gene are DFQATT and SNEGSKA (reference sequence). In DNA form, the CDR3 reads TGCAGTGGGGTAGGCAATGAGCAGTTCTTC. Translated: CSGVGNEQFF.

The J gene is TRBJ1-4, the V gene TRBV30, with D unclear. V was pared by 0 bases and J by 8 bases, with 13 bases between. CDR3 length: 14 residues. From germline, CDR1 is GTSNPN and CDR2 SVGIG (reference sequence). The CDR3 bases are TGTGCCTGGAGTGTTCGGCAGCTTGAAGAAAAACTGTTTTTT. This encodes CAWSVRQLEEKLFF. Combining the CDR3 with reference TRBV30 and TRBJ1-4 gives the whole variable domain SQTIHQWPATLVQPVGSPLSLECTVEGTSNPNLYWYRQAAGRGLQLLFYSVGIGQISSEVPQNLSASRPQDRQFILSSKKLLLSDSGFYLCAWSVRQLEEKLFFGSGTQLSVL.

The CDR3 spells CAISEVAGPGYTF. DNA for the CDR3: TGTGCCATCAGTGAGGTGGCAGGGCCCGGCTACACCTTC. The chain is built from TRBV10-3 and TRBJ1-2, with D perhaps TRBD1 (5 bases). V was cut by 2 bases and J by 8 bases, with 12 bases left in between. Germline CDR1 and CDR2: ENHRY and SYGVKD. This CDR3 is 13 amino acids long.

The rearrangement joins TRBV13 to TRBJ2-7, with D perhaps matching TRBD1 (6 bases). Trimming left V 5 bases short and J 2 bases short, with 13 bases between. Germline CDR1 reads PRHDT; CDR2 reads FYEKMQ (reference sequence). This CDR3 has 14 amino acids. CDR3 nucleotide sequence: TGTGCCAGCAGCACCCGACAGGCTACCTACGAGCAGTACTTC. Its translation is CASSTRQATYEQYF. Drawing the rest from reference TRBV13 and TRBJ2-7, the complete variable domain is AAGVIQSPRHLIKEKRETATLKCYPIPRHDTVYWYQQGPGQDPQFLISFYEKMQSDKGSIPDRFSAQQFSDYHSELNMSSLELGDSALYFCASSTRQATYEQYFGPGTRLTVT.

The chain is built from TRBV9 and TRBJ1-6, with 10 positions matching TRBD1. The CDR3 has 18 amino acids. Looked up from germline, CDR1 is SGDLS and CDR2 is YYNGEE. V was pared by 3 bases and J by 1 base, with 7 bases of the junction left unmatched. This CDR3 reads CASSATPGQGSYNSPLHF. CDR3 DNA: TGTGCCAGCAGCGCTACTCCGGGACAGGGGTCCTATAATTCACCCCTCCACTTT.

The chain's CDR3 is CASSLGDRTNTEAFF. The CDR3 nucleotides are TGTGCCAGCAGCCTAGGGGACAGGACGAACACTGAAGCTTTCTTT. The rearrangement joins TRBV7-2 to TRBJ1-1; 8 bases are a match to TRBD1. Germline V gene lookup returns CDR1 SGHTA and CDR2 FQGNSA. The V and J ends lost 5 bases and 1 base, in that order; junction bases with no gene match: 6. The CDR3 runs 15 residues. Together with reference TRBV7-2 and TRBJ1-1, the CDR3 gives the full variable domain: GAGVSQSPSNKVTEKGKDVELRCDPISGHTALYWYRQSLGQGLEFLIYFQGNSAPDKSGLPSDRFSAERTGGSVSTLTIQRTQQEDSAVYLCASSLGDRTNTEAFFGQGTRLTVV.

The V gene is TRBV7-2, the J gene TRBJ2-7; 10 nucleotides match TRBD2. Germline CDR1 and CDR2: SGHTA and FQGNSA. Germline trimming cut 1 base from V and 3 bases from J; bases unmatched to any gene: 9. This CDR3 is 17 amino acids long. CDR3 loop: CASSLVYSGTSDYEQYF. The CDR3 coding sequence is TGTGCCAGCAGCTTAGTATATAGTGGGACTAGCGACTACGAGCAGTACTTC. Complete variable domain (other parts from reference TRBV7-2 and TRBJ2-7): GAGVSQSPSNKVTEKGKDVELRCDPISGHTALYWYRQSLGQGLEFLIYFQGNSAPDKSGLPSDRFSAERTGGSVSTLTIQRTQQEDSAVYLCASSLVYSGTSDYEQYFGPGTRLTVT.

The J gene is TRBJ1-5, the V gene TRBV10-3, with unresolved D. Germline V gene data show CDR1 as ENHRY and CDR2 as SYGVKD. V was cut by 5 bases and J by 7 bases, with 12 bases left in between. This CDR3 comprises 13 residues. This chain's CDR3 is CAISSDETQPQHF. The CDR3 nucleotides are TGTGCCATCAGTTCCGACGAAACCCAGCCCCAGCATTTT.

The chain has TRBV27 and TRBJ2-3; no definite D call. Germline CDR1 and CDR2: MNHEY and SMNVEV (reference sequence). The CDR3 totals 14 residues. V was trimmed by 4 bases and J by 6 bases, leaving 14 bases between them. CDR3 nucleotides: TGTGCCAGCAGTTCGACAATGTTTGCGGATACGCAGTATTTT. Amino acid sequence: CASSSTMFADTQYF.

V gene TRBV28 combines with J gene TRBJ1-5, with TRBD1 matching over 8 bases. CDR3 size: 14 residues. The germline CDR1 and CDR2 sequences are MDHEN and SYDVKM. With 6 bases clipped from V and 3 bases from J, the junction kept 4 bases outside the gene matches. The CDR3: CASSRTGNNQPQHF. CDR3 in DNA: TGTGCCAGCAGCCGGACAGGGAACAATCAGCCCCAGCATTTT.

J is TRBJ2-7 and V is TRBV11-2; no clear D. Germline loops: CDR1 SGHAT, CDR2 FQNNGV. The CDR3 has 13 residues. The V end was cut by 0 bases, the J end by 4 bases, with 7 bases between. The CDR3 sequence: CASSLEAKYEQYF. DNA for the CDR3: TGTGCCAGCAGCTTAGAAGCAAAGTACGAGCAGTACTTC.

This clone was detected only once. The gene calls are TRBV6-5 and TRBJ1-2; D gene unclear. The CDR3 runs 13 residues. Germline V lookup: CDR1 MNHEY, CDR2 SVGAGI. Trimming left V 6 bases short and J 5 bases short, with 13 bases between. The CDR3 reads CASSRHATYGYTF. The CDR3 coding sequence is TGTGCCAGCAGCCGACACGCGACGTATGGCTACACCTTC.

The CDR3 region is CASSFGTLNTGELFF. In nucleotides, the CDR3 is TGTGCCAGCAGCTTCGGGACACTGAACACCGGGGAGCTGTTTTTT. The chain links TRBV7-9 to TRBJ2-2; tentative D call: TRBD1 (6 bases). The CDR3 spans 15 residues. Germline loops: CDR1 SEHNR, CDR2 FQNEAQ (reference sequence). V gave up 3 bases and J gave up 1 base, with 9 bases separating them.

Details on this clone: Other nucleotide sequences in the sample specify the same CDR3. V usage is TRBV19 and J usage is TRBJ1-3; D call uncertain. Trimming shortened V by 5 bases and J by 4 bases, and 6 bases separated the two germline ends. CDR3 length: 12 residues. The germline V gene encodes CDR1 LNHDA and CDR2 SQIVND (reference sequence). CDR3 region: CASSLSGNTIYF. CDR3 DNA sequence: TGTGCCAGTAGTCTTTCCGGAAACACCATATATTTT.

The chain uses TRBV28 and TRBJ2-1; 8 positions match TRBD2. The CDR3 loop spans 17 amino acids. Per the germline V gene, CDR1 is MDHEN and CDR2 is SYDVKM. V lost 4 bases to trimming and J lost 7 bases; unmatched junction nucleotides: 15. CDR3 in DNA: TGTGCCAGCAGTTCTGAACCGGGACTAGAGGGCTCGAATGAGCAGTTCTTC. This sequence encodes CASSSEPGLEGSNEQFF.

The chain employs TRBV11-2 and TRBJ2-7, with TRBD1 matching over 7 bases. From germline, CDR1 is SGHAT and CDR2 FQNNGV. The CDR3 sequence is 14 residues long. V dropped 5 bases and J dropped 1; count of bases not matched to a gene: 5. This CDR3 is CASSTNRGSYEQYF. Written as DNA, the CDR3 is TGTGCCAGCAGCACTAACAGGGGATCCTACGAGCAGTACTTC.

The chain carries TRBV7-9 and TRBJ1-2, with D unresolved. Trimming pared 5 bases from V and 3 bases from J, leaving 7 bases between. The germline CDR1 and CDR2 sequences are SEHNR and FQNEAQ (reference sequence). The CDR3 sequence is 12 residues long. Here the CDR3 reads CASSRVDYGYTF. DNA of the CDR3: TGTGCCAGCAGCAGGGTAGACTATGGCTACACCTTC. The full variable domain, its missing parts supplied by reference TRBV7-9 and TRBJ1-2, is DTGVSQNPRHKITKRGQNVTFRCDPISEHNRLYWYRQTLGQGPEFLTYFQNEAQLEKSRLLSDRFSAERPKGSFSTLEIQRTEQGDSAMYLCASSRVDYGYTFGSGTRLTVV.